The clone carrying this TCR beta chain was seen a few times. The antigen remains undetermined. This specimen belongs to a study of OX40 agonist ivuxolimab in advanced cancers. Looking at the study overall: Averaging roughly 60 years in age, with a range of 23 to 79, the cohort was approximately 84% male. Overall study results and limits: CD4+ and CD8+ T cells in blood underwent clonal expansion by week 6 at 0.1 to 3.0 mg/kg. Normalized T-cell clonal expansion was also low in some nonresponders.

This CDR3 spans 13 amino acids. The junction had 7 bases not matched to a gene; V was cut back by 3 bases and J by 9 bases. Germline-derived CDR1 and CDR2 are SGDLS and YYNGEE. Some clones are missing from TCRdb's copy, which holds only in-frame ones; the method was immunoSEQ multiplex PCR. The sample records 90,000 to 95,000 clones, more than 75% being singletons. The genes are TRBV9 and TRBJ1-2; 8 bases match TRBD1. The specimen was CD4+ or CD8+ T cells sorted from blood, collected in a trial of the OX40 agonist ivuxolimab. The TCR sequence derives from an adult with an advanced solid tumor such as melanoma, head and neck, liver or kidney cancer. In DNA, the CDR3 is TGTGCCAGCAGCGGGGGACAGGCCGTGAGCTACACCTTC. This sequence encodes CASSGGQAVSYTF.